The entry below gives a single TCR beta chain sequence along with its context. There are 14 residues in the CDR3. The V end lost 1 base, the J end lost 4 bases, and 10 bases lay between the germline ends. Per germline, CDR1 SEHNR and CDR2 FQNEAQ (reference sequence). These data come from a study of blood T cell repertoires in COVID-19. In the study overall: PBMCs, B-cell-depleted T cells, or T cells were the source of the cDNA or gDNA that made up the material.

Profiled with immunoSEQ multiplex PCR; TCRdb holds only in-frame clones, not every one. The sample includes some 400,000 clones, 81% of them seen just once. The chain links TRBV7-9 to TRBJ1-2; D unclear. What was sequenced was peripheral blood. The source is a human donor with acute or convalescent COVID-19. The donor label of this sample is uncertain. The CDR3, as DNA: TGTGCCAGCAGCTTAGAAGTTGCGAGCTATGGCTACACCTTC. Residues: CASSLEVASYGYTF.